This T cell receptor (beta chain) emerged from a study of blood T cell repertoires in COVID-19. On the study more broadly: The United States, Italy and Spain were the sources of the acute and convalescent COVID-19 samples. T cells, B-cell-depleted T cells, or PBMCs supplied cDNA or gDNA.

The CDR3 is 14 amino acids. With 0 bases removed from V and 8 bases from J, the gap between germline ends came to 16 bases. Germline-derived CDR1 and CDR2 are GTSNPN and SVGIG (reference sequence). Methods used by the authors: The assay estimated nucleated cells by amplifying reference gene primers. TCRdb's copy holds only in-frame clones and misses some; the assay was immunoSEQ multiplex PCR. V and J calls and clone size are as listed in that table; D and trimming were resolved from the DNA. Of roughly 260,000 clones listed, about 89% are singletons. Sequencing was carried out using peripheral blood. The origin of this receptor is a man in his forties who had recovered from COVID-19. V is TRBV30 and J is TRBJ1-2, with a tentative D call TRBD1 (5 bases). CDR3 sequence: CAWSVRGGKEGYTF. CDR3 DNA: TGTGCCTGGAGTGTACGTGGGGGGAAGGAGGGCTACACCTTC.